This TCR beta chain is drawn from a study of blood T cell repertoires in COVID-19. At the level of the study: The study drew acute and convalescent COVID-19 samples from the United States, Italy and Spain. PBMCs, B-cell-depleted T cells, or T cells provided the cDNA or gDNA that made up the material.

Residents of approximately 25 US areas, aged roughly 18 to 95 years, made up the participants. Original handling: Estimation of nucleated cell counts was performed using reference gene primer amplification. Clones were sequenced by immunoSEQ multiplex PCR, and TCRdb holds only the in-frame ones, with some missing. The V and J calls and clone size come from that table; D and trimming were worked out from the DNA. This table has 150,000 to 200,000 clones, roughly 87% appearing once. Per the germline V gene, CDR1 is MNHEY and CDR2 is SMNVEV (reference sequence). V lost 5 bases and J lost 8; bases outside the gene matches: 10. The CDR3 runs 15 residues.

Sequences were obtained from PBMCs or T cells enriched from blood (not recorded which). The J gene is TRBJ1-4, the V gene TRBV27; 8 nucleotides agree with TRBD1. The clonotype originates from a woman aged 25-40 years who had recovered from COVID-19. CDR3 nucleotides: TGTGCCAGCAGTCCGTTGACAGGGGAAAGGGAAAAACTGTTTTTT. This encodes CASSPLTGEREKLFF.